The source of this TCR beta chain is a study of blood T cell repertoires in COVID-19. Study-wide context: In each case, the material was cDNA or gDNA derived from T cells, B-cell-depleted T cells, or PBMCs.

As handled by the study authors: Quantification of nucleated cells was approximated via reference gene primer amplification. Clones were sequenced by immunoSEQ multiplex PCR, and TCRdb holds only the in-frame ones, with some missing. V and J calls plus clone size are reproduced from that table; the DNA served to infer D and trimming. Of approximately 68,000 clones in the sample, roughly nine tenths were seen once. This clonotype originated in a man in his fifties with active COVID-19. Sequenced: peripheral blood.

The CDR3 here is CASSQEGQNYGYTF. The CDR3 coding sequence is TGTGCCAGCAGCCAAGAAGGACAGAACTATGGCTACACCTTC. The genes are TRBV4-2 and TRBJ1-2; a weak D match, TRBD1 (6 bases). V was shortened by 0 bases and J by 2 bases, with 7 bases between the two germline ends. Germline CDR1 reads LGHNA; CDR2 reads YNFKEQ. The CDR3 loop spans 14 amino acids.